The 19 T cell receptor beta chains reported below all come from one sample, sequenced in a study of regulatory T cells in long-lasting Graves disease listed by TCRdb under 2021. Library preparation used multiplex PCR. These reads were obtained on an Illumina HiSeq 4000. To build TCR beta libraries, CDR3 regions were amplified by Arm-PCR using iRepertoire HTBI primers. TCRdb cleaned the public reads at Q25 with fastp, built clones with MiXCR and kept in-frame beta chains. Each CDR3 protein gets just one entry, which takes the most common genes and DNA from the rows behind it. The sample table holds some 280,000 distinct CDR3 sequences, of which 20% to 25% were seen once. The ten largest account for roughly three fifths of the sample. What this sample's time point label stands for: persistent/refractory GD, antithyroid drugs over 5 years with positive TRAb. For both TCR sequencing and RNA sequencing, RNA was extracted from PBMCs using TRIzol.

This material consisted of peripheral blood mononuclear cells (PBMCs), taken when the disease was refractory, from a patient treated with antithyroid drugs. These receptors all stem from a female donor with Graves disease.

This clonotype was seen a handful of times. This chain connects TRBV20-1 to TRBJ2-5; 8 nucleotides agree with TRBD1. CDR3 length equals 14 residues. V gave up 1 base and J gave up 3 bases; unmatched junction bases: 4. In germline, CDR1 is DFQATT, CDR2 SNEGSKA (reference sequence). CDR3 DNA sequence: TGCAGTGCTAGAGTCCGGACAGGGAAAGAGACCCAGTACTTC. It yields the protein CSARVRTGKETQYF.

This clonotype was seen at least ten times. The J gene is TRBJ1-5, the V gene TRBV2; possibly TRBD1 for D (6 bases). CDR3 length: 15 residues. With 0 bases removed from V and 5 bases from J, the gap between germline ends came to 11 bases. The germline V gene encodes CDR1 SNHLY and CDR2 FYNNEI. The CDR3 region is CASSEASGVYQPQHF. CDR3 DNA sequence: TGTGCCAGCAGTGAAGCGTCAGGGGTATATCAGCCCCAGCATTTT.

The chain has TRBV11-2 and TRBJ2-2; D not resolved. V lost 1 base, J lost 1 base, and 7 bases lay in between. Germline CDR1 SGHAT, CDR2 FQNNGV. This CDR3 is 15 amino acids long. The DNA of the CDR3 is TGTGCCAGCAGCTTAGTAACGGTGAACACCGGGGAGCTGTTTTTT. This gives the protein CASSLVTVNTGELFF. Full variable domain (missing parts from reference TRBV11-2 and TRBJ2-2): EAGVAQSPRYKIIEKRQSVAFWCNPISGHATLYWYQQILGQGPKLLIQFQNNGVVDDSQLPKDRFSAERLKGVDSTLKIQPAKLEDSAVYLCASSLVTVNTGELFFGEGSRLTVL.

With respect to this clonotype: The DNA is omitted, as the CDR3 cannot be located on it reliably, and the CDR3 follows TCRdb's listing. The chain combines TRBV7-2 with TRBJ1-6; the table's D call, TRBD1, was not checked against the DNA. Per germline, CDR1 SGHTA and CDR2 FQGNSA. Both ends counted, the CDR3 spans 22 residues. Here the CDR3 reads CASRSDMGLGEQYFGPDSPLHF.

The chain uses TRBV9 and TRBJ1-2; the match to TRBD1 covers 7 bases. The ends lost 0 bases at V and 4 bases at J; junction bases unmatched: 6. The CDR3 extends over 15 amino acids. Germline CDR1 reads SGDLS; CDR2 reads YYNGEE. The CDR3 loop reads CASSVAGDSLYGYTF. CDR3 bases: TGTGCCAGCAGCGTAGCCGGGGACAGCCTCTATGGCTACACCTTC. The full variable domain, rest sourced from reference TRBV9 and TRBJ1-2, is DSGVTQTPKHLITATGQRVTLRCSPRSGDLSVYWYQQSLDQGLQFLIQYYNGEERAKGNILERFSAQQFPDLHSELNLSSLELGDSALYFCASSVAGDSLYGYTFGSGTRLTVV.

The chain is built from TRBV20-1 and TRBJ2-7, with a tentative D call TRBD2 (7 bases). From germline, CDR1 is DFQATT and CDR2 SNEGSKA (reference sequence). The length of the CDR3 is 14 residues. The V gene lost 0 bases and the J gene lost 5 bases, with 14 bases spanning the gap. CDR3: CSARDPGGKDEQYF. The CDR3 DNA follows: TGCAGTGCTAGAGATCCGGGGGGCAAGGACGAGCAGTACTTC.

In DNA, the CDR3 is TGTGCCAGCAGTCCTTACATACAGGGATTGGGCACTGAAGCTTTCTTT. This encodes CASSPYIQGLGTEAFF. V and J are TRBV6-2 or TRBV6-3 and TRBJ1-1; the D gene is possibly TRBD1 (6 bases). In germline, CDR1 is MNHEY, CDR2 SVGEGT. Trimming took 5 bases from V and 4 from J, leaving 20 bases between them. The CDR3 extends over 16 amino acids.

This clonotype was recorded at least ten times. CDR3 DNA sequence: TGTGCCAGCAGTGTGGGGTACCTCGCCTACGAGCAGTACTTC. Translating gives CASSVGYLAYEQYF. The chain combines TRBV2 with TRBJ2-7; the D is unclear. Germline CDR1 SNHLY, CDR2 FYNNEI. Trimming removed 4 bases from V and 2 bases from J, with 12 bases in between. The CDR3 is 14 residues long.

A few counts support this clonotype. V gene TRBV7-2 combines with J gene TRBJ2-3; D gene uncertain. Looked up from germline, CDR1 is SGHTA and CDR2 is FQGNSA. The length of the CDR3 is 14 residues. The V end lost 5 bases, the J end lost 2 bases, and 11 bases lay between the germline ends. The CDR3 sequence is CASSGSLSTDTQYF. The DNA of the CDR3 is TGTGCCAGCAGCGGATCACTGTCCACAGATACGCAGTATTTT.

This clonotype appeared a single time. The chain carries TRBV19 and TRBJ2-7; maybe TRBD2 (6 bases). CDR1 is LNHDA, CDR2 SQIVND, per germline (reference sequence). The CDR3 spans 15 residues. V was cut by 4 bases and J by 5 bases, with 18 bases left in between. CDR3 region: CASSTSPAGRNEQYF. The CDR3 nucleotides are TGTGCCAGTAGTACCTCTCCGGCGGGACGGAACGAGCAGTACTTC. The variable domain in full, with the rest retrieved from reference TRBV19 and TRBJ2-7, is DGGITQSPKYLFRKEGQNVTLSCEQNLNHDAMYWYRQDPGQGLRLIYYSQIVNDFQKGDIAEGYSVSREKKESFPLTVTSAQKNPTAFYLCASSTSPAGRNEQYFGPGTRLTVT.

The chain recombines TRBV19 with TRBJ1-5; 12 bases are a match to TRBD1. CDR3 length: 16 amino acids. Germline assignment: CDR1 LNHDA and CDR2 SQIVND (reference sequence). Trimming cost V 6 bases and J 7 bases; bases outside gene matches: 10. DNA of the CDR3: TGTGCCAGTAGCCTAAGGGACAGGGGGCTAAGGCAGCCCCAGCATTTT. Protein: CASSLRDRGLRQPQHF.

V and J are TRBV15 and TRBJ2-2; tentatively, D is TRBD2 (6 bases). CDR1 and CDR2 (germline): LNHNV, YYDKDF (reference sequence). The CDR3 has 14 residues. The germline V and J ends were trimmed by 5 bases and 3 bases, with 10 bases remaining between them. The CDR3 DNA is TGTGCCACCAGCTTAACGGGGGACACCGGGGAGCTGTTTTTT. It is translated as CATSLTGDTGELFF. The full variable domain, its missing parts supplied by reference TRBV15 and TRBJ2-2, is DAMVIQNPRYQVTQFGKPVTLSCSQTLNHNVMYWYQQKSSQAPKLLFHYYDKDFNNEADTPDNFQSRRPNTSFCFLDIRSPGLGDTAMYLCATSLTGDTGELFFGEGSRLTVL.

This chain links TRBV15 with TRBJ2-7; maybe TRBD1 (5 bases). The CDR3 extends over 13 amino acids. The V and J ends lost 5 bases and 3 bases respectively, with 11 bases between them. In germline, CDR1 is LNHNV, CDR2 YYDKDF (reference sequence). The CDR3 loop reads CATSYGQGYEQYF. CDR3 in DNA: TGTGCCACCAGCTATGGGCAGGGCTACGAGCAGTACTTC.

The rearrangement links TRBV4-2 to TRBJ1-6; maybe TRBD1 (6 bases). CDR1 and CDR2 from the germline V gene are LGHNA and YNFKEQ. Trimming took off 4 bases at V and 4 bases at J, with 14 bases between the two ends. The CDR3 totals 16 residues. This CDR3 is CASSLRGATYNSPLHF. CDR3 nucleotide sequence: TGTGCCAGCAGCCTCCGGGGGGCTACTTATAATTCACCCCTCCACTTT.

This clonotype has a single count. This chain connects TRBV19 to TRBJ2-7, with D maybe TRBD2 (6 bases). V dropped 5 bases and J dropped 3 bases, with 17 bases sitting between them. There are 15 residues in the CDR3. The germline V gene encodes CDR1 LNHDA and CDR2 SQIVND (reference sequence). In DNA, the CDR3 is TGTGCCAGTAGTTCTTTGGAGGGAACGAACTACGAGCAGTACTTC. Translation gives CASSSLEGTNYEQYF.

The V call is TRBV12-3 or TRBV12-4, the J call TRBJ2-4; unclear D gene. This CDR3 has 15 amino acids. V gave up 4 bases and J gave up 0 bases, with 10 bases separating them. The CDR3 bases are TGTGCCAGCAGTTACTGGGAAGGAGCCAAAAACATTCAGTACTTC. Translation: CASSYWEGAKNIQYF.

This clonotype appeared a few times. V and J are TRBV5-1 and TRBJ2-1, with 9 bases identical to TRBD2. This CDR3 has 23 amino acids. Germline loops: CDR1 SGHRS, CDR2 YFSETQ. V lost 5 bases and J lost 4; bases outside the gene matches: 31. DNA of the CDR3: TGCGCCAGCAGACTCCTCAGAGTGTCGGGGGCTAGCGGGATGAAGGGGGTATACAATGAGCAGTTCTTC. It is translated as CASRLLRVSGASGMKGVYNEQFF.

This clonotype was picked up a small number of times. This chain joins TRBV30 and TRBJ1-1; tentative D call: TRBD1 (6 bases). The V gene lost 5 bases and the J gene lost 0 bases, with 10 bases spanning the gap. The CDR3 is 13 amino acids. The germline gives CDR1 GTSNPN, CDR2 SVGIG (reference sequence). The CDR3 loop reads CAWEGGLNTEAFF. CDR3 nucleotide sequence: TGTGCCTGGGAAGGGGGACTGAACACTGAAGCTTTCTTT.

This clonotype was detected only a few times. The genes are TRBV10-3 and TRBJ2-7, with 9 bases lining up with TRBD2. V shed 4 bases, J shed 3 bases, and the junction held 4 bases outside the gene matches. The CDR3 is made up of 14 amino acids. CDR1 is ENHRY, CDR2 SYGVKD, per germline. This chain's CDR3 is CAISVASGNYEQYF. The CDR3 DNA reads TGTGCCATCAGTGTTGCTAGCGGGAACTACGAGCAGTACTTC.